This record covers a single T cell receptor beta chain. The sample belongs to a study of blood T cell repertoires in COVID-19. Measured with immunoSEQ multiplex PCR; TCRdb has only the in-frame clones, and not every one. The sample records 90,000 to 120,000 clones, 85% to 95% being singletons. With V trimmed by 2 bases and J by 6 bases, 7 bases remained unmatched. This CDR3 is 17 amino acids long. CDR1 is MGHRA and CDR2 is YSYEKL in the germline V gene. The sequence came from a woman in her twenties or thirties with acute or convalescent COVID-19. V usage is TRBV4-1 and J usage is TRBJ2-1, with 13 bases lining up with TRBD2. Sequenced material: peripheral blood. CDR3 residues: CASSQPGLAGVGNEQFF. CDR3 sequence (DNA): TGCGCCAGCAGCCAACCCGGACTAGCGGGAGTCGGCAATGAGCAGTTCTTC.